A single sample gave rise to the 30 T cell receptor beta chains below, sequenced in a study of beta chain features in type 1 diabetes. These receptors have no known antigen. Investigators reverse transcribed all isolated RNA, so they sequenced expressed TCRB transcripts. Repertoires were generated with immunoSEQ multiplex PCR, while TCRdb's copy carries only in-frame clones and drops some. The table includes roughly 140,000 clones, about a tenth detected once. Regarding the study as a whole: TCRB CDR3 length was moderately but significantly reduced in all four CD4+ subsets of Type 1 diabetes patients.

The sample consisted of central memory CD4+ T cells from blood. Receptors were obtained from a man under 40 with type 1 diabetes.

This clone appeared a few times. The chain links TRBV5-1 to TRBJ2-1, with 8 bases matching TRBD2. Germline lookup yields CDR1 SGHRS and CDR2 YFSETQ. The CDR3 consists of 13 residues. The ends lost 4 bases at V and 10 bases at J; junction bases unmatched: 7. The CDR3 coding sequence is TGCGCCAGCAGCCAACAGCGGGAGCGGGAGCAGTTCTTC. Protein sequence: CASSQQREREQFF.

The chain is built from TRBV5-4 and TRBJ2-6; unclear D gene. Germline V lookup: CDR1 SGHNT, CDR2 YYREEE (reference sequence). This CDR3 spans 16 amino acids. V was pared by 1 base and J by 0 bases, with 8 bases between. The CDR3 spells CASSLISRSGANVLTF. The CDR3 DNA is TGTGCCAGCAGCTTGATTTCCCGCTCTGGGGCCAACGTCCTGACTTTC. Complete variable domain (other parts from reference TRBV5-4 and TRBJ2-6): ETGVTQSPTHLIKTRGQQVTLRCSSQSGHNTVSWYQQALGQGPQFIFQYYREEENGRGNFPPRFSGLQFPNYSSELNVNALELDDSALYLCASSLISRSGANVLTFGAGSRLTVL.

J is TRBJ1-2 and V is TRBV2, with D perhaps TRBD1 (6 bases). The CDR3 runs 14 residues. Looked up from germline, CDR1 is SNHLY and CDR2 is FYNNEI. Between the trimmed V and J ends, which lost 6 bases and 3 bases, there was a span of 14 bases. The CDR3 sequence: CASSAETGHYGYTF. Written as DNA, the CDR3 is TGTGCCAGCAGCGCAGAGACAGGACACTATGGCTACACCTTC. Supplemented by reference TRBV2 and TRBJ1-2, the full variable domain reads EPEVTQTPSHQVTQMGQEVILRCVPISNHLYFYWYRQILGQKVEFLVSFYNNEISEKSEIFDDQFSVERPDGSNFTLKIRSTKLEDSAMYFCASSAETGHYGYTFGSGTRLTVV.

The V gene is TRBV5-1, the J gene TRBJ2-2; the D gene is possibly TRBD2 (6 bases). Germline assignment: CDR1 SGHRS and CDR2 YFSETQ. The CDR3 consists of 15 residues. The V gene lost 4 bases and the J gene lost 0 bases, with 10 bases spanning the gap. CDR3 nucleotide sequence: TGCGCCAGCAGCAAGGACTACCCGAACACCGGGGAGCTGTTTTTT. It is translated as CASSKDYPNTGELFF.

This clone turned up a few times. This chain connects TRBV2 to TRBJ2-2, with 8 bases that match TRBD1. From germline, CDR1 is SNHLY and CDR2 FYNNEI. CDR3 size: 15 residues. V lost 3 bases, J lost 5 bases, and 5 bases stayed unmatched. The CDR3 nucleotides are TGTGCCAGCAGTGACGCTGACAGGGGAACCGGGGAGCTGTTTTTT. As protein: CASSDADRGTGELFF. The variable domain in full, with the rest retrieved from reference TRBV2 and TRBJ2-2, is EPEVTQTPSHQVTQMGQEVILRCVPISNHLYFYWYRQILGQKVEFLVSFYNNEISEKSEIFDDQFSVERPDGSNFTLKIRSTKLEDSAMYFCASSDADRGTGELFFGEGSRLTVL.

This chain joins TRBV11-1 and TRBJ1-2; D is uncertain. V was trimmed by 5 bases and J by 13 bases, leaving 20 bases between them. The CDR3 contains 13 residues. Per germline, CDR1 SGHAT and CDR2 FQDESV (reference sequence). The CDR3 spells CASSPEGDSSGTF. CDR3 in DNA: TGTGCCAGCAGCCCGGAGGGTGATTCTTCCGGCACCTTC.

This clone has only a few counts. This chain links TRBV19 with TRBJ1-5, with TRBD1 identical over 12 bases. The CDR3 has 19 residues. Germline CDR1 reads LNHDA; CDR2 reads SQIVND (reference sequence). V shed 5 bases, J shed 1 base, and the junction held 12 bases outside the gene matches. The CDR3 DNA follows: TGTGCCAGTAGTTTTTCGCGGGACAGGGGGCTTGGGAGCAATCAGCCCCAGCATTTT. Residues: CASSFSRDRGLGSNQPQHF.

This clone has only a few counts. V is TRBV19 and J is TRBJ2-1; 10 bases agree with TRBD2. J lost 6 bases, V lost 2 bases, and 7 bases had no gene match. The CDR3 totals 16 residues. Germline lookup yields CDR1 LNHDA and CDR2 SQIVND (reference sequence). The CDR3 region is CASSIKRGTSANEQFF. The CDR3 region has the DNA TGTGCCAGTAGTATAAAACGAGGGACTAGCGCCAATGAGCAGTTCTTC.

This clone has a handful of counts. This chain links TRBV29-1 with TRBJ1-1, with a possible D match to TRBD1 (5 bases). This CDR3 is built from 15 residues. Germline lookup yields CDR1 SQVTM and CDR2 ANQGSEA. V was trimmed by 2 bases and J by 6 bases, leaving 19 bases between them. CDR3 in DNA: TGCAGCGTTGAATACTCCTCGAGGGCGGGGCCTGAAGCTTTCTTT. As protein: CSVEYSSRAGPEAFF.

V usage is TRBV10-3 and J usage is TRBJ2-7; D possibly corresponds to TRBD2 (5 bases). The V gene lost 4 bases and the J gene lost 2 bases, with 9 bases spanning the gap. This CDR3 contains 13 residues. Germline V gene sequence: CDR1 ENHRY, CDR2 SYGVKD. The CDR3 nucleotides read TGTGCCATCAGTGCGGGGAACCCCTACGAGCAGTACTTC. Translating it yields CAISAGNPYEQYF.

V and J are TRBV7-2 and TRBJ1-1; D ambiguous. The CDR3 spans 13 residues. Germline V gene sequence: CDR1 SGHTA, CDR2 FQGNSA. V lost 5 bases to trimming and J lost 0 bases, with 7 bases between them. The DNA of the CDR3 is TGTGCCAGCAGCCGAGCCGTGAACACTGAAGCTTTCTTT. Translated: CASSRAVNTEAFF.

This clone turned up a few times. The rearrangement joins TRBV19 to TRBJ2-7, with 15 positions matching TRBD2. This CDR3 spans 15 amino acids. Germline V gene sequence: CDR1 LNHDA, CDR2 SQIVND (reference sequence). V dropped 9 bases and J dropped 8; count of bases not matched to a gene: 11. The CDR3 DNA reads TGTGCCAGCCGGACTAGCGGGAGGGCCTCCTCCAAGCAGTACTTC. As protein: CASRTSGRASSKQYF.

This chain joins TRBV5-1 and TRBJ2-7; TRBD2 aligns across 11 bases. Germline V gene sequence: CDR1 SGHRS, CDR2 YFSETQ. This CDR3 is 15 amino acids long. Germline trimming cut 0 bases from V and 2 bases from J; bases unmatched to any gene: 1. The CDR3 DNA sequence: TGCGCCAGCAGCTTGGGACTAGCGGGACCCTACGAGCAGTACTTC. This sequence encodes CASSLGLAGPYEQYF.

The chain carries TRBV28 and TRBJ2-1; 7 bases fit TRBD2. Germline V gene sequence: CDR1 MDHEN, CDR2 SYDVKM. The V and J ends lost 5 bases and 8 bases, in that order; junction bases with no gene match: 12. This CDR3 has 15 residues. As DNA, the CDR3 is TGTGCCAGCAGTCCTCGCAGCGGGGTTCTCTATGAGCAGTTCTTC. It translates to CASSPRSGVLYEQFF.

This chain joins TRBV5-1 and TRBJ2-1; tentative D call: TRBD1 (6 bases). CDR1 is SGHRS and CDR2 is YFSETQ in the germline V gene. The length of the CDR3 is 16 residues. The V end was cut by 0 bases, the J end by 10 bases, with 20 bases between. CDR3 residues: CASSLEGGLGRGEQFF. The CDR3 coding sequence is TGCGCCAGCAGCTTGGAGGGCGGTCTGGGAAGGGGGGAGCAGTTCTTC.

V is TRBV4-2 and J is TRBJ2-5; the match to TRBD1 covers 7 bases. This CDR3 is built from 14 residues. Germline V lookup: CDR1 LGHNA, CDR2 YNFKEQ. Trimming removed 0 bases from V and 7 bases from J; junction bases left unmatched: 5. The DNA for the CDR3 is TGTGCCAGCAGCCAAGATCGAAGGACAGGGACCCAGTACTTC. Translated: CASSQDRRTGTQYF.

CDR3 sequence: CASSELGATNEKLFF. CDR3 DNA: TGTGCCAGCAGCGAGCTAGGGGCAACTAATGAAAAACTGTTTTTT. This sequence joins TRBV9 and TRBJ1-4; D possibly corresponds to TRBD1 (5 bases). With 3 bases removed from V and 0 bases from J, the gap between germline ends came to 9 bases. This CDR3 region has 15 residues. Germline lookup yields CDR1 SGDLS and CDR2 YYNGEE. Together with reference TRBV9 and TRBJ1-4, the CDR3 gives the full variable domain: DSGVTQTPKHLITATGQRVTLRCSPRSGDLSVYWYQQSLDQGLQFLIQYYNGEERAKGNILERFSAQQFPDLHSELNLSSLELGDSALYFCASSELGATNEKLFFGSGTQLSVL.

This clone was detected a few times. The chain joins TRBV5-8 to TRBJ2-7; no definite D call. Germline CDR1 reads SGHTS; CDR2 reads YDEGEE. The length of the CDR3 is 12 residues. Trimming pared 1 base from V and 4 bases from J, leaving 6 bases between. The CDR3 sequence is CASSLSLYEQYF. The CDR3 DNA sequence: TGTGCCAGCAGCTTGTCTCTTTACGAGCAGTACTTC.

The V and J genes are TRBV19 and TRBJ2-1, with TRBD2 matching 12 bases. The CDR3 runs to 17 residues. The V segment lost 5 bases and the J segment 3 bases; nucleotides outside the gene matches: 8. CDR1 and CDR2 from the germline V gene are LNHDA and SQIVND (reference sequence). DNA for the CDR3: TGTGCCAGTAGTCCTACGACTAGCGGGAGTCTCTACAATGAGCAGTTCTTC. It encodes CASSPTTSGSLYNEQFF.

A few counts support this clone. The gene calls are TRBV20-1 and TRBJ2-7; D may be TRBD2 (5 bases). The CDR3 covers 11 residues. With 3 bases removed from V and 7 bases from J, the gap between germline ends came to 10 bases. Per germline, CDR1 DFQATT and CDR2 SNEGSKA (reference sequence). Here the CDR3 DNA reads TGCAGTGCTAGCCGCCGCGGGGAGCAGTACTTC. As protein: CSASRRGEQYF.

This clone was observed many times. The chain employs TRBV19 and TRBJ1-1; 8 nucleotides align to TRBD1. This CDR3 region has 14 residues. Germline V gives CDR1 LNHDA, CDR2 SQIVND (reference sequence). The V and J ends lost 10 bases and 4 bases, in that order; junction bases with no gene match: 11. The CDR3: CATRSYDRGTEAFF. CDR3 coding DNA: TGTGCCACCCGGAGTTACGACAGGGGCACTGAAGCTTTCTTT.

This clone was found a few times. This chain connects TRBV28 to TRBJ2-1, with 11 bases fitting TRBD2. The CDR3 spans 16 residues. V was clipped by 8 bases and J by 4 bases; unmatched bases: 10. CDR1 is MDHEN and CDR2 is SYDVKM in the germline V gene. The DNA for the CDR3 is TGTGCCAGCGGACAATCTAGCGGGAGGCGATACAATGAGCAGTTCTTC. This codes for CASGQSSGRRYNEQFF.

This clone has just a few counts. The V call is TRBV9, the J call TRBJ2-3; D is perhaps TRBD2 (5 bases). The germline CDR1 and CDR2 sequences are SGDLS and YYNGEE. This CDR3 contains 13 residues. The germline V and J ends were trimmed by 3 bases and 2 bases, with 7 bases remaining between them. CDR3 residues: CASSGTATDTQYF. The CDR3 nucleotides read TGTGCCAGCAGCGGGACTGCCACAGATACGCAGTATTTT.

The chain combines TRBV2 with TRBJ1-1; a weak D match, TRBD1 (5 bases). Germline V gives CDR1 SNHLY, CDR2 FYNNEI. The CDR3 spans 14 residues. With 3 bases removed from V and 1 base from J, the gap between germline ends came to 9 bases. CDR3 nucleotide sequence: TGTGCCAGCAGTGAGCAGGGTCGGAACACTGAAGCTTTCTTT. It yields the protein CASSEQGRNTEAFF.

This CDR3 reads CASSSRQGYGYTF. CDR3 in DNA: TGTGCCAGCAGCTCCCGACAGGGGTATGGCTACACCTTC. V and J are TRBV7-2 and TRBJ1-2; 8 bases match TRBD1. The germline V gene has CDR1 SGHTA and CDR2 FQGNSA. The CDR3 is 13 residues long. J was trimmed by 5 bases and V by 4 bases; bases with no gene match: 3.

V is TRBV29-1 and J is TRBJ2-2; 8 nucleotides agree with TRBD1. CDR1 SQVTM and CDR2 ANQGSEA come from the germline V gene. This CDR3 region has 17 residues. The junction had 12 bases not matched to a gene; V was cut back by 2 bases and J by 4 bases. The CDR3 region is CSVETLAGGGGTGELFF. The CDR3 nucleotides are TGCAGCGTTGAAACTCTTGCAGGGGGCGGCGGCACCGGGGAGCTGTTTTTT.

On this clone: This sample includes further DNA sequences coding for the same CDR3. The chain employs TRBV5-1 and TRBJ2-3, with 10 bases fitting TRBD2. The V gene end was trimmed by 0 bases and the J gene end by 4 bases; junction bases not matched to a gene: 2. The CDR3 sequence is 15 residues long. Per the germline V gene, CDR1 is SGHRS and CDR2 is YFSETQ. CDR3 coding DNA: TGCGCCAGCAGCTTGGCCCTAGCGGGAGCAGATACGCAGTATTTT. This sequence encodes CASSLALAGADTQYF.

This clone was observed a few times. This chain links TRBV7-9 with TRBJ2-6; no clear D. This CDR3 spans 15 amino acids. Germline assignment: CDR1 SEHNR and CDR2 FQNEAQ (reference sequence). The V end was cut by 2 bases, the J end by 1 base, with 6 bases between. Here the CDR3 reads CASSLSVSGANVLTF. In nucleotides, the CDR3 is TGTGCCAGCAGCTTATCCGTGTCTGGGGCCAACGTCCTGACTTTC.

This clone has a handful of counts. V usage is TRBV5-4 and J usage is TRBJ2-7; 11 nucleotides agree with TRBD2. Trimming took 4 bases from V and 3 from J; bases not matched to a gene: 9. The CDR3 is made up of 16 amino acids. CDR1 and CDR2 from the germline V gene are SGHNT and YYREEE (reference sequence). The CDR3 here is CASSMIAGGLGYEQYF. CDR3 bases: TGTGCCAGCAGCATGATAGCGGGAGGGCTCGGCTACGAGCAGTACTTC.

The gene calls are TRBV27 and TRBJ2-1; D not certain. Per the germline V gene, CDR1 is MNHEY and CDR2 is SMNVEV (reference sequence). The CDR3 totals 15 residues. V was shortened by 6 bases and J by 0 bases, with 12 bases between the two germline ends. CDR3 sequence: CASRLQRSSYNEQFF. In nucleotides, the CDR3 is TGTGCCAGCAGATTACAGAGGAGCTCCTACAATGAGCAGTTCTTC.